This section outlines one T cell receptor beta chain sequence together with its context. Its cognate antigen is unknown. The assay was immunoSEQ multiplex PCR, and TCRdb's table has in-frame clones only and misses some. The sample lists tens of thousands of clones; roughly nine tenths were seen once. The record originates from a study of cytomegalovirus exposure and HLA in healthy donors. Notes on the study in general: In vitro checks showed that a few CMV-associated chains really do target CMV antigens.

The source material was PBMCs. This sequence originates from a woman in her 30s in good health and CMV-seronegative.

Written as DNA, the CDR3 is TGCGCCAGCCGCCTCGGACAGGACACTACCTACGAGCAGTACTTC. Its translation: CASRLGQDTTYEQYF. The V call is TRBV5-1, the J call TRBJ2-7; 7 bases agree with TRBD1. Germline V gene data show CDR1 as SGHRS and CDR2 as YFSETQ. This CDR3 has 15 amino acids. The J segment lost 2 bases and the V segment lost 7 bases, leaving 12 bases of the junction unmatched.